A selection of T cell receptor beta chains follows, all from one sample in a study of blood T cell repertoires in COVID-19. Here immunoSEQ multiplex PCR was the method, and the copy in TCRdb shows in-frame clones only, minus some. The sample lists about 170,000 clones; about four fifths were seen once. Sequencing input: peripheral blood. These TCRs come from a woman aged 80 or older with COVID-19, enrolled during active disease. The CDR3 runs from the conserved cysteine through the conserved F or W. A D gene is named only where the DNA matches it firmly. Some rows have no size entry. The others give once, few or many, or a class for an expanded clone.

v_gene	d_gene	abundance	j_gene	CDR3nt	CDR3aa
TRBV7-2	-	-	TRBJ1-6	TGTGCCAGCAGCTTAGGGGGCAGTCACTATAATTCACCCCTCCACTTT	CASSLGGSHYNSPLHF
TRBV3-1/TRBV3-2	TRBD2	-	TRBJ2-7	TGTGCCAGCAGCCGTAGCGGGCACACCTACGAGCAGTACTTC	CASSRSGHTYEQYF
TRBV27	-	once	TRBJ2-2	TGTGCCAGCAGCCAAACGAACACCGGGGAGCTGTTTTTT	CASSQTNTGELFF
TRBV18	-	-	TRBJ2-7	TGTGCCAGCTCACCACGGGACTTTCTTTTACACGAGCAGTACTTC	CASSPRDFLLHEQYF
TRBV28	TRBD2	-	TRBJ2-2	TGTGCCAGCTTGACTAGCGGGAGGGCTAAGGCCGGGGAGCTGTTTTTT	CASLTSGRAKAGELFF
TRBV19	-	-	TRBJ1-6	TGTGCCAGTAGCAGACTACCGCGGAGCTCCTATAATTCACCCCTCCACTTT	CASSRLPRSSYNSPLHF
TRBV4-1	-	-	TRBJ2-1	TGCGCCAGCAGCCACGACAGTGATACCTACAATGAGCAGTTCTTC	CASSHDSDTYNEQFF
TRBV27	-	-	TRBJ2-6	TGTGCCAGCAGTTTTGGGCAGGCCACCTCTGGGGCCAACGTCCTGACTTTC	CASSFGQATSGANVLTF
TRBV24-1	-	-	TRBJ1-4	TGTGCCACCAGTCTACAATACAGGGAGGGGATCGTGAAGACTAATGAAAAACTGTTTTTT	CATSLQYREGIVKTNEKLFF
TRBV18	TRBD1	-	TRBJ2-1	TGTGCCAGCTCACCGGACAGGGAATACGGCAATGAGCAGTTCTTC	CASSPDREYGNEQFF
TRBV27	TRBD2	-	TRBJ2-3	TGTGCCAGCAGTTTCGGACTAGCGGATAGCACAGATACGCAGTATTTT	CASSFGLADSTDTQYF
TRBV19	-	-	TRBJ2-7	TGTGCCAGTAGTATGGGCGGGGGCCCCTACGAGCAGTACTTC	CASSMGGGPYEQYF
TRBV5-1	TRBD1	once	TRBJ2-6	TGCGCCAGCAGTTCCGGGACAGGGTCTTCTGGGGCCAACGTCCTGACTTTC	CASSSGTGSSGANVLTF
TRBV6-5	-	-	TRBJ2-7	TGTGCCAGCAGTTACTACAGGGGAGGCGGCGAGCAGTACTTC	CASSYYRGGGEQYF
TRBV4-3	-	-	TRBJ1-4	TGCGCCAGCAGCCAAGATACGGGGATTTGGAAACTGTTTTTT	CASSQDTGIWKLFF
TRBV4-2	TRBD1	-	TRBJ1-6	TGTGCCAGCAGCCGATCAACCGGGACAGATAATTCACCCCTCCACTTT	CASSRSTGTDNSPLHF
TRBV5-4	TRBD1	-	TRBJ1-1	TGTGCCAGCAGCTGGGACAGGGGGCCTTACACTGAAGCTTTCTTT	CASSWDRGPYTEAFF
TRBV5-1	-	-	TRBJ2-2	TGCGCCAGCAGCCCCACAGGGACCACCGGGGAGCTGTTTTTT	CASSPTGTTGELFF
TRBV28	TRBD1	-	TRBJ2-1	TGTGCCAGCAGTTTACCTCTTAGACAGGGGGCTACAGTCCATGAGCAGTTCTTC	CASSLPLRQGATVHEQFF
TRBV10-3	-	-	TRBJ1-6	TGTGCCATCAGGGGGAGTGGGAATTCACCCCTCCACTTT	CAIRGSGNSPLHF
TRBV4-3	TRBD2	-	TRBJ2-1	TGCGCCAGCAGCCAAGTAGCGGGGGCCACCAATGAGCAGTTCTTC	CASSQVAGATNEQFF
TRBV7-2	TRBD2	-	TRBJ2-3	TGTGCCAGCAGCCGGGACTCGGCGGGGAGGGGGCAGTATTTT	CASSRDSAGRGQYF
TRBV29-1	-	-	TRBJ1-3	TGCAGCGTTGGGCATCCCGGAAACACCATATATTTT	CSVGHPGNTIYF
TRBV4-1	TRBD2	-	TRBJ2-1	TGCGCCAGCAGCCTTGGGACTAGCGGGAGTAGATACAATGAGCAGTTCTTC	CASSLGTSGSRYNEQFF
TRBV24-1	TRBD1	-	TRBJ2-7	TGTGCCACCAGTGACCCGGGACAGGGGCGCTACGAGCAGTACTTC	CATSDPGQGRYEQYF
TRBV6-5	TRBD1	-	TRBJ1-1	TGTGCCAGCAGCACCGGACAGGGGGGCACTGAAGCTTTCTTT	CASSTGQGGTEAFF
TRBV19	-	-	TRBJ1-2	TGTGCCAGTAGACCACTAGCTAACTATGGCTACACCTTC	CASRPLANYGYTF
TRBV10-3	TRBD1	-	TRBJ1-1	TGTGCCATCAGAGATAACAGGGGTTTGGACACTGAAGCTTTCTTT	CAIRDNRGLDTEAFF
TRBV4-2	-	-	TRBJ2-2	TGTGCCAGCAGCCAAGATTTGCGGAAAAGGAGCGGGGAGCTGTTTTTT	CASSQDLRKRSGELFF
TRBV6-5	-	-	TRBJ2-5	TGTGCCAGCAGTCGGTCAGTAGGGGGAGTAAAGACCCAGTACTTC	CASSRSVGGVKTQYF
TRBV11-1	-	-	TRBJ1-1	TGTGCCAGCAGTCCGCGGTTCGGGAGGGAGAACACTGAAGCTTTCTTT	CASSPRFGRENTEAFF
TRBV6-5	-	-	TRBJ1-5	TGTGCCAGCAGTTTACAGGCGAGATTAGGGCAGCCCCAGCATTTT	CASSLQARLGQPQHF
TRBV6-5	-	-	TRBJ1-6	TGTGCCAGCAGTTACGATACACCCCCAGCACCCCTCCACTTT	CASSYDTPPAPLHF
TRBV21-1	-	-	TRBJ2-7	TGTGCCAGCAGCGAAAAGGACAGGGCCTACGAGCAGTACTTC	CASSEKDRAYEQYF
TRBV4-3	-	once	TRBJ1-2	TGCGCCAGCAGCCAATGGGCGACGGGGAACTATGGCTACACCTTC	CASSQWATGNYGYTF
TRBV5-8	-	-	TRBJ1-4	TGTGCCAGCAGCTTCTATTACAATGAAAAACTGTTTTTT	CASSFYYNEKLFF
TRBV6-2/TRBV6-3	-	-	TRBJ2-3	TGTGCCAGCAGTTACTCGGGGCGCGATAGCACAGATACGCAGTATTTT	CASSYSGRDSTDTQYF
TRBV7-9	TRBD1	-	TRBJ1-1	TGTGCCAGCCCCCCCCATTGGACAGGTGAGCTGAACACTGAAGCTTTCTTT	CASPPHWTGELNTEAFF
TRBV24-1	TRBD1	once	TRBJ2-7	TGTGCCACCAGTCCCGGGGGACAGGGGACCAACGAGCAGTACTTC	CATSPGGQGTNEQYF
TRBV4-1	TRBD1	-	TRBJ1-1	TGCGCCAGCAGCGTATACAGGGGCTCGAACACTGAAGCTTTCTTT	CASSVYRGSNTEAFF
TRBV19	-	-	TRBJ1-2	TGTGCCAGTAGTAGCCAGGGACTTTACTATGGCTACACCTTC	CASSSQGLYYGYTF
TRBV27	-	once	TRBJ2-3	TGTGCCAGCAGTAACAGGGTGAGAATCGGGCGTAGCACAGATACGCAGTATTTT	CASSNRVRIGRSTDTQYF
TRBV6-5	TRBD1	-	TRBJ1-4	TGTGCCAGCAGAGCCACAGGGGCAACTAATGAAAAACTGTTTTTT	CASRATGATNEKLFF
TRBV5-1	-	few	TRBJ1-6	TGCGCCAGCAGCTTGTCCCAGATCAGGAATTCACCCCTCCACTTT	CASSLSQIRNSPLHF
TRBV4-1	TRBD1	-	TRBJ2-5	TGCGCCAGCAGCCAATACAGGGGGCGGGAGACCCAGTACTTC	CASSQYRGRETQYF
TRBV6-1	TRBD1	-	TRBJ1-1	TGTGCCAGCAGTGATTGGACAGGAGGAACTGAAGCTTTCTTT	CASSDWTGGTEAFF
TRBV7-3	TRBD2	-	TRBJ2-4	TGTGCCAGCAGCTCCCGCGGGGGACTGGGGAACATTCAGTACTTC	CASSSRGGLGNIQYF
TRBV5-6	TRBD2	-	TRBJ2-3	TGTGCCAGCAGCACCAGGACTAGCGGCACAGATACGCAGTATTTT	CASSTRTSGTDTQYF
TRBV3-1/TRBV3-2	-	-	TRBJ1-2	TGTGCCAGCAGCCATTTATGGGGGGGGGCCAACTATGGCTACACCTTC	CASSHLWGGANYGYTF
TRBV9	TRBD2	-	TRBJ2-3	TGTGCCAGCAGCGTAAGCGGGAACACAGATACGCAGTATTTT	CASSVSGNTDTQYF
TRBV18	-	-	TRBJ1-5	TGTGCCAGCTCACCGGGGGCCTGGGGCAATCAGCCCCAGCATTTT	CASSPGAWGNQPQHF
TRBV28	-	-	TRBJ1-4	TGTGCCAGCTTAGAGGGGACGGGGAGGGAAAAACTGTTTTTT	CASLEGTGREKLFF
TRBV18	TRBD1	-	TRBJ1-5	TGTGCCAGCTCATCACAGGGGTCAGGACAGCCCCAGCATTTT	CASSSQGSGQPQHF